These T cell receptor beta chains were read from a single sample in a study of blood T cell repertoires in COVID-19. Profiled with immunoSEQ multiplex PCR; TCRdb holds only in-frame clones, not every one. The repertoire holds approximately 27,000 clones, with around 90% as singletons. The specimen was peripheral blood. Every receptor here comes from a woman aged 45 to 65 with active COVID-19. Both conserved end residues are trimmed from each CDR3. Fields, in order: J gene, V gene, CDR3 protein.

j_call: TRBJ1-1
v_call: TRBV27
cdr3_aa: ASSLEGLGTEAF

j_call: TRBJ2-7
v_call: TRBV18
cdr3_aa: ASSPETSSYEQY

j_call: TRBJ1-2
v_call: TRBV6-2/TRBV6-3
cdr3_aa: ASSYSIGGRAYGYT

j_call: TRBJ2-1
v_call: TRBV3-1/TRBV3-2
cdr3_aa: ASSPGTSGRWNEQF

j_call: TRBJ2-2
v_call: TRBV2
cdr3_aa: ASSEGLPSRGRTGELF

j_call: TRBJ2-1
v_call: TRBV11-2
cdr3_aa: ASSLAPSSGTSYNEQF

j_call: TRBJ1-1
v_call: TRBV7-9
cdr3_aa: ASSSRQNTEAF

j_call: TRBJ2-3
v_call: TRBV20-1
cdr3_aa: SASSVTLGLAATTDTQY

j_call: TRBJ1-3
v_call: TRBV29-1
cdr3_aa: SVEERADRVGNTIY

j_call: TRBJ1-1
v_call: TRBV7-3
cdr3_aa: ASSFPDRGYLLNTEAF

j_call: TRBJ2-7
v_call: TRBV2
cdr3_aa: ASSTPGQGPSDYEQY

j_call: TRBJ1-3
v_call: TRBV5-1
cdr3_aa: ASSLVQGANTIY

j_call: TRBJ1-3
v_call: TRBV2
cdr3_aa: ASSFSGGKGNTIY

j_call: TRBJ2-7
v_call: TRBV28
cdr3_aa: ASSFGRQAISYEQY

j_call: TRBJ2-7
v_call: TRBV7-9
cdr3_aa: ASSFPSGRSYEQY

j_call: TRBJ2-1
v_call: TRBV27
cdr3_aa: ASREFSGVYNEQF